Ten or more counts support the clone carrying this TCR beta chain. Using MiXCR, TCRdb re-called clones from the PCR reads. The sample holds roughly 83,000 clones, about 16% seen once. These data belong to a study of metastatic and nonmetastatic thyroid tumors. Each patient went into thyroid surgery without having received any treatment. This clonotype was obtained from a female donor with papillary thyroid cancer or a benign thyroid nodule (not recorded which). Some clones in this sample may be carry-over from other donors' samples. The sequenced sample was blood.

DNA of the CDR3: TGTGCCAGTAGTATCCTGTTGCAGGGGGAGGATGAAAAACTGTTTTTT. It is translated as CASSILLQGEDEKLFF. The chain joins TRBV19 to TRBJ1-4; 7 positions match TRBD1. V was pared by 3 bases and J by 6 bases, with 10 bases of the junction left unmatched. CDR1 and CDR2 (germline): LNHDA, SQIVND (reference sequence). The length of the CDR3 is 16 residues. The full variable domain, rest sourced from reference TRBV19 and TRBJ1-4, is DGGITQSPKYLFRKEGQNVTLSCEQNLNHDAMYWYRQDPGQGLRLIYYSQIVNDFQKGDIAEGYSVSREKKESFPLTVTSAQKNPTAFYLCASSILLQGEDEKLFFGSGTQLSVL.